This T cell receptor (beta chain) was recorded in a study of cytomegalovirus exposure and HLA in healthy donors. Those who donated were healthy bone marrow donors. The germline V gene encodes CDR1 MNHEY and CDR2 SVGAGI. Germline trimming cut 2 bases from V and 5 bases from J; bases unmatched to any gene: 5. There are 14 residues in the CDR3. 60 Vbeta and 13 Jbeta primers were used in PCR. Profiled with immunoSEQ multiplex PCR; TCRdb holds only in-frame clones, not every one. In the table there are 150,000 to 200,000 clones, 70% of which are singletons. The chain combines TRBV6-5 with TRBJ1-2, with TRBD1 matching 7 bases. The sequence was obtained from a man in his late teens or twenties in good health and CMV-seropositive. The sequenced material came from PBMCs. The CDR3 nucleotides are TGTGCCAGCAGTTACGCGTTGACAGGGTATGGCTACACCTTC. It is translated as CASSYALTGYGYTF.